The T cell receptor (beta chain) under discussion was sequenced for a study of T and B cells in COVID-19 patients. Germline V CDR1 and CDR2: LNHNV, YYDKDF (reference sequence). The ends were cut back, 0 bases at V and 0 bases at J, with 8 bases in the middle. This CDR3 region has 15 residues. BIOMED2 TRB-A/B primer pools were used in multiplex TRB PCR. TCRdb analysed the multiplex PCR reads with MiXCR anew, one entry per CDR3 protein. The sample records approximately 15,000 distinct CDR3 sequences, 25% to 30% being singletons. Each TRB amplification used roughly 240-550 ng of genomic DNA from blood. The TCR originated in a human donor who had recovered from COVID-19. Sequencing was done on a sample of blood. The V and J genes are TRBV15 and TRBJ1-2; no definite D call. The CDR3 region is CATSRDSASNYGYTF. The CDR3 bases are TGTGCCACCAGCAGAGATAGTGCTTCTAACTATGGCTACACCTTC.